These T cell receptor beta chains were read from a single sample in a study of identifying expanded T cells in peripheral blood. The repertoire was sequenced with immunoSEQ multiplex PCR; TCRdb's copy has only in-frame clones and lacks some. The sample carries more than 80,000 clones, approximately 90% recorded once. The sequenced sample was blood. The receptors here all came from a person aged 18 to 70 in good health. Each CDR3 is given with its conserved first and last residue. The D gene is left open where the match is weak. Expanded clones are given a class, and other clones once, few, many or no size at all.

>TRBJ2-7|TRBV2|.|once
TGTGCCAGCAGCCCGGACGTTGGGTCCTACGAGCAGTACTTC
CASSPDVGSYEQYF
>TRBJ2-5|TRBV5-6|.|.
TGTGCCAGCAGCTTTCTATTGCTGGCGGAGACCCAGTACTTC
CASSFLLLAETQYF
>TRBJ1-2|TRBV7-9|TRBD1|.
TGTGCCAGCAGACCCGGACAGGGCTATGGCTACACCTTC
CASRPGQGYGYTF
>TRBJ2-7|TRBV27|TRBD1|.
TGTGCCAGCAGGGGACAGTGGGGCCACGAGCAGTACTTC
CASRGQWGHEQYF
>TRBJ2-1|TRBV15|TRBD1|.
TGTGCCACCAGTTCTCCCGACAGGGCGCAGTTCTTC
CATSSPDRAQFF
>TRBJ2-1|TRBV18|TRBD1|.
TGTGCCAGCTCCTTTCCGGGACAGGGTAACAATGAGCAGTTCTTC
CASSFPGQGNNEQFF
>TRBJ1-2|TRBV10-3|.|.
TGTGCCATCAGTGAGTCGAGGAGGGCGGATGGCTACACCTTC
CAISESRRADGYTF
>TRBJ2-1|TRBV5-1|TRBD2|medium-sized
TGCGCCAGCAGCTTGGCCTGGCGGGAGGGACCTGAGCAGTTCTTC
CASSLAWREGPEQFF
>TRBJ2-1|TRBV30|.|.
TGTGCCTGGAGTCCCTATTCAGGGGCCTGGTACAATGAGCAGTTCTTC
CAWSPYSGAWYNEQFF
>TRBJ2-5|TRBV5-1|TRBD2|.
TGCGCCAGCAGCCTTAGCGGGGGGAATATCCAAGAGACCCAGTACTTC
CASSLSGGNIQETQYF
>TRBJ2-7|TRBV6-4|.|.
TGTGCCAGCAGTTTGGCGGGACAAGCAAACTACGAGCAGTACTTC
CASSLAGQANYEQYF
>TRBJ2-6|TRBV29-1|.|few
TGCAGCGTTGAGGCAGGGGTGACCGTCTCTGGGGCCAACGTCCTGACTTTC
CSVEAGVTVSGANVLTF
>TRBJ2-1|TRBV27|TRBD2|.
TGTGCCAGCAGTTTATCCCCCCTAGCGGGAGTAGGTAATGAGCAGTTCTTC
CASSLSPLAGVGNEQFF
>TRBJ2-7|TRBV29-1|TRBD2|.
TGCAGCGTTTGGGTGGAGCGGGAGCGGGAGCAGTACTTC
CSVWVEREREQYF
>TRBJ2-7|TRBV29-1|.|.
TGCAGCGTAGGACAATCCGGGGAGCAGTACTTC
CSVGQSGEQYF
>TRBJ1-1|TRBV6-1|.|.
TGTGCCAGCAGAGATATACGCCATATTCTCACTGAAGCTTTCTTT
CASRDIRHILTEAFF
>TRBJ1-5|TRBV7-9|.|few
TGTGCCAGCAGCTTAGCCAGCCAGCCCCAGCATTTT
CASSLASQPQHF
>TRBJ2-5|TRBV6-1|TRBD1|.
TGTGCCAGCAGGAAAGACAGGGGGCAAGAGACCCAGTACTTC
CASRKDRGQETQYF
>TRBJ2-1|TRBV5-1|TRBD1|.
TGCGCCAGCGCCCGACAGGGGGCGCAGGGCAATGAGCAGTTCTTC
CASARQGAQGNEQFF
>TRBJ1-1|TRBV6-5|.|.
TGTGCCAGCAGTCAACGAGGGAACACTGAAGCTTTCTTT
CASSQRGNTEAFF
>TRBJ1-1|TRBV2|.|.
TGTGCCAGCAGTTGGAATACTGAAGCTTTCTTT
CASSWNTEAFF
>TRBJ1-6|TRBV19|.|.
TGTGCCAGTAGTGTGACACCTCCTAATTCACCCCTCCACTTT
CASSVTPPNSPLHF
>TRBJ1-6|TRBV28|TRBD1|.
TGTGCCAGCAGCCAGCCCCTGACAGGGAGCAATTCACCCCTCCACTTT
CASSQPLTGSNSPLHF
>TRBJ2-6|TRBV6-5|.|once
TGTGCCAGCAGTTACGTCGATTCTGGGGCCAACGTCCTGACTTTC
CASSYVDSGANVLTF
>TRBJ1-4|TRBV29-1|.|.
TGCAGCGTACGCTGGACATCAACTAATGAAAAACTGTTTTTT
CSVRWTSTNEKLFF
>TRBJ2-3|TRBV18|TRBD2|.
TGTGCCAGCTCACCGTTAGCGGGGGAGCCAGATACGCAGTATTTT
CASSPLAGEPDTQYF
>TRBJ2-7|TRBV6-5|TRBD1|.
TGTGCCAGCAGTTCCGGGACAGGCTCCTACGAGCAGTACTTC
CASSSGTGSYEQYF
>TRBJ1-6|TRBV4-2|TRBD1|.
TGTGCCAGCAGCCAAGAGGACAGGGGACGATATAATTCACCCCTCCACTTT
CASSQEDRGRYNSPLHF
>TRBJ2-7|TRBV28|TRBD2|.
TGTGCCAGCATTGGCAGCGGGGGATCCTACGAGCAGTACTTC
CASIGSGGSYEQYF
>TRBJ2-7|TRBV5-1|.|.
TGCGCCAGCAGCTTCCGACCCCGGGGCCCCTACGAGCAGTACTTC
CASSFRPRGPYEQYF